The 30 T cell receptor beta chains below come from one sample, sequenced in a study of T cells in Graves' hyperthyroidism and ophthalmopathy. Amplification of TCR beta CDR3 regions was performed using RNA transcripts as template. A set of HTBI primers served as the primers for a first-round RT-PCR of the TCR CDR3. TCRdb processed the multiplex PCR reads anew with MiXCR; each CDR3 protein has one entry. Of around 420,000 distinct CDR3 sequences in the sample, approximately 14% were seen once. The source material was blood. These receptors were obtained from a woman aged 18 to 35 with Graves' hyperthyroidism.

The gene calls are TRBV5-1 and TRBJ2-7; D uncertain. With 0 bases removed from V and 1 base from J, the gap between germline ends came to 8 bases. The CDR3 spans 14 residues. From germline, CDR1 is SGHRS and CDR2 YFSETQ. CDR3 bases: TGCGCCAGCAGCTTGGATCCCTATTCCTACGAGCAGTACTTC. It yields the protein CASSLDPYSYEQYF. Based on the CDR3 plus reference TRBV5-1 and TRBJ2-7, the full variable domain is KAGVTQTPRYLIKTRGQQVTLSCSPISGHRSVSWYQQTPGQGLQFLFEYFSETQRNKGNFPGRFSGRQFSNSRSEMNVSTLELGDSALYLCASSLDPYSYEQYFGPGTRLTVT.

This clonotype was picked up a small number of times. The CDR3 region is CSATGTGVKFTEAFF. The CDR3 DNA follows: TGCAGTGCGACCGGGACAGGGGTTAAATTCACTGAAGCTTTCTTT. The chain recombines TRBV20-1 with TRBJ1-1; 10 bases match TRBD1. Germline V lookup: CDR1 DFQATT, CDR2 SNEGSKA (reference sequence). V shed 6 bases, J shed 4 bases, and the junction held 11 bases outside the gene matches. CDR3 length equals 15 residues.

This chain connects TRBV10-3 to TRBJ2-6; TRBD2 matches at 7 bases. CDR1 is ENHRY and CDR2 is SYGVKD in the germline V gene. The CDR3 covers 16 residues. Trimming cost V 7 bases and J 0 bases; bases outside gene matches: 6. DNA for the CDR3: TGTGCCATCAACCCTACGGGGGGCTCTGGGGCCAACGTCCTGACTTTC. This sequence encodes CAINPTGGSGANVLTF.

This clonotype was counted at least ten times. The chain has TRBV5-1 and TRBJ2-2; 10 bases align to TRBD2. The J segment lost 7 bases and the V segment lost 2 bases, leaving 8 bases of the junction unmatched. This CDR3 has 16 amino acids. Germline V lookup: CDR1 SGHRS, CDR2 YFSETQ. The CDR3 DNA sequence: TGCGCCAGCAGCTTCAGCGGGAGGGCCATCGGCGGGGAGCTGTTTTTT. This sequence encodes CASSFSGRAIGGELFF. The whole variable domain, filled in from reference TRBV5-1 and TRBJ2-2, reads KAGVTQTPRYLIKTRGQQVTLSCSPISGHRSVSWYQQTPGQGLQFLFEYFSETQRNKGNFPGRFSGRQFSNSRSEMNVSTLELGDSALYLCASSFSGRAIGGELFFGEGSRLTVL.

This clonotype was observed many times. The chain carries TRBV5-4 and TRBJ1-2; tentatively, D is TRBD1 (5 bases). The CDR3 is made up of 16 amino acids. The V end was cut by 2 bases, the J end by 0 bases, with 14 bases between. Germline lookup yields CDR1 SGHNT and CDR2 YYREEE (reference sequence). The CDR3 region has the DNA TGTGCCAGCAGCTTTGGCGGGACTACAGCTAACTATGGCTACACCTTC. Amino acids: CASSFGGTTANYGYTF.

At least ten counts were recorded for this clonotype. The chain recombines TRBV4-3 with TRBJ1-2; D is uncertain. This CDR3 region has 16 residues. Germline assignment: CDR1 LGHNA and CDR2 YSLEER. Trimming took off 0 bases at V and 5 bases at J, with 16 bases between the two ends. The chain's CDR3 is CASSQDSQNNYYGYTF. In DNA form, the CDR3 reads TGCGCCAGCAGCCAAGATTCCCAGAACAACTATTATGGCTACACCTTC.

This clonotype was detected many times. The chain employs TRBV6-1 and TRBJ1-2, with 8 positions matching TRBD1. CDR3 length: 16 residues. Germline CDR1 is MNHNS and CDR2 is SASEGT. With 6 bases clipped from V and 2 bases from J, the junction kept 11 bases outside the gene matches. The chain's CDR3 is CASSDRDRRLNYGYTF. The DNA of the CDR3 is TGTGCCAGCAGCGACCGGGACAGGAGATTAAACTATGGCTACACCTTC.

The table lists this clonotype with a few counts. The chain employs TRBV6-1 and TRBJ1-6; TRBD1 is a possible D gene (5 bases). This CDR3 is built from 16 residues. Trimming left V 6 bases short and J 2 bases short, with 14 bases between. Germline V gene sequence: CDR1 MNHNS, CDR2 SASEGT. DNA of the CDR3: TGTGCCAGCAGGGGCGGGGGGATCACCTATAATTCACCCCTCCACTTT. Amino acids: CASRGGGITYNSPLHF.

CDR3 amino acids: CASSPTDRNYEQYF. CDR3 bases: TGTGCCAGCAGCCCAACCGACAGGAACTACGAGCAGTACTTC. The J gene is TRBJ2-7, the V gene TRBV9; TRBD1 is a possible D gene (6 bases). V lost 4 bases to trimming and J lost 3 bases, with 14 bases between them. The CDR3 has 14 residues. Germline loops: CDR1 SGDLS, CDR2 YYNGEE.

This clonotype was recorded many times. The CDR3, as DNA: TGTGCCAGCAGCCGCCGGGGACTAGATGCGGTGGATACGCAGTATTTT. Amino acids: CASSRRGLDAVDTQYF. V usage is TRBV7-2 and J usage is TRBJ2-3; 8 nucleotides line up with TRBD2. This CDR3 region has 16 residues. Trimming cost V 5 bases and J 6 bases; bases outside gene matches: 13. The germline gives CDR1 SGHTA, CDR2 FQGNSA.

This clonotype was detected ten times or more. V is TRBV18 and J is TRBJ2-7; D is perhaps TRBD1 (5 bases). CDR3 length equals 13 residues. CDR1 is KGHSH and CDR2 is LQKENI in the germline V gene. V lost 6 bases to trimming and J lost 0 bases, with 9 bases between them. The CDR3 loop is CASSKDNSYEQYF. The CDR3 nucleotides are TGTGCCAGCTCTAAGGACAACTCCTACGAGCAGTACTTC.

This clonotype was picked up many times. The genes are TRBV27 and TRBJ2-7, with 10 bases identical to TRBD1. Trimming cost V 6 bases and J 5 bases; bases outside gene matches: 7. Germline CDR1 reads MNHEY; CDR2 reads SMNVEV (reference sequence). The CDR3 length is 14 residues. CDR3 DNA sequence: TGTGCCAGCAGAGGGACAGGGGATCCGGACGAGCAGTACTTC. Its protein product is CASRGTGDPDEQYF.

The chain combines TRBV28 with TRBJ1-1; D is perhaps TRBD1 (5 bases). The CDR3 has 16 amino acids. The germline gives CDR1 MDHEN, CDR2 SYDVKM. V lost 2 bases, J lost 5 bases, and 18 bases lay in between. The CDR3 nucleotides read TGTGCCAGCAGTTTAGGGGGTCATGGGGGGACTACTGAAGCTTTCTTT. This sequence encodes CASSLGGHGGTTEAFF.

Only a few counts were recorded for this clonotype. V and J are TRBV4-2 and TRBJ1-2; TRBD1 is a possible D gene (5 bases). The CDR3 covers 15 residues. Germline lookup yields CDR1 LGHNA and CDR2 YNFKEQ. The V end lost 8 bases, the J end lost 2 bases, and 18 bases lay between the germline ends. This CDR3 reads CASQLGAVANYGYTF. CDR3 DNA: TGTGCCAGCCAGCTAGGGGCCGTCGCCAACTATGGCTACACCTTC.

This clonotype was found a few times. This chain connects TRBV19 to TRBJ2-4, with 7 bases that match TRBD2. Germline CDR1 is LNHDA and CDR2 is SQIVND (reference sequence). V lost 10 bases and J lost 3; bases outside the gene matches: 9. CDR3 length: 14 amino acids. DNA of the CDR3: TGTGCCACCCTGGCGGGGGAGGACAAAAACATTCAGTACTTC. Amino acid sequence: CATLAGEDKNIQYF.

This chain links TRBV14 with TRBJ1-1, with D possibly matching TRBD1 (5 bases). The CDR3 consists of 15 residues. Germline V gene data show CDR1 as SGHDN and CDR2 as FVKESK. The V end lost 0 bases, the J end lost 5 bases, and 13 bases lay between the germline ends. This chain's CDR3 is CASSQDPWGRTEAFF. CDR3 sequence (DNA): TGTGCCAGCAGCCAAGATCCATGGGGACGTACTGAAGCTTTCTTT.

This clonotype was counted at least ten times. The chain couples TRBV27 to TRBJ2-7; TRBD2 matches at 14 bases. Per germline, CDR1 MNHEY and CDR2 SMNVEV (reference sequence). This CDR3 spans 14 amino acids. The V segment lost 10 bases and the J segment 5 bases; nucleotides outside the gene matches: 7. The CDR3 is CATRTSGRFNEQYF. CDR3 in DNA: TGTGCCACCAGGACTAGCGGGAGGTTCAACGAGCAGTACTTC.

This CDR3 is CASSRVRTSVNTEAFF. The CDR3 nucleotides read TGTGCCAGCTCACGAGTCAGAACCTCGGTTAACACTGAAGCTTTCTTT. This rearrangement joins TRBV18 to TRBJ1-1; no clear D. This CDR3 is 16 amino acids long. In germline, CDR1 is KGHSH, CDR2 LQKENI. Trimming stripped 4 bases from V and 2 bases from J, with 17 bases between. The variable domain in full, completed from reference TRBV18 and TRBJ1-1, reads NAGVMQNPRHLVRRRGQEARLRCSPMKGHSHVYWYRQLPEEGLKFMVYLQKENIIDESGMPKERFSAEFPKEGPSILRIQQVVRGDSAAYFCASSRVRTSVNTEAFFGQGTRLTVV.

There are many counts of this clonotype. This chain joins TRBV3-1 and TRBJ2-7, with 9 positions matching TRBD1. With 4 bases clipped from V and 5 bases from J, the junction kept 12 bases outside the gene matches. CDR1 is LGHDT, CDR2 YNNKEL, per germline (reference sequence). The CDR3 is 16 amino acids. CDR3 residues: CASSRQVGTGSHEQYF. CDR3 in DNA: TGTGCCAGCAGCCGCCAAGTCGGGACAGGGAGTCACGAGCAGTACTTC.

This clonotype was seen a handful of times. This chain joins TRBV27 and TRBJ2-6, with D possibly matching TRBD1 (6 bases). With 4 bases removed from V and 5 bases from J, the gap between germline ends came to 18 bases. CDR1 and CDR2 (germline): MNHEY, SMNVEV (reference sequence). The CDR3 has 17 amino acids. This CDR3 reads CASSSGTPPERANVLTF. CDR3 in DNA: TGTGCCAGCAGTTCCGGGACACCCCCCGAGAGGGCCAACGTCCTGACTTTC.

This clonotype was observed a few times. The CDR3 coding sequence is TGTGCCAGTAGAACTAGGACGGGAAATCAGCCCCAGCATTTT. This translates into CASRTRTGNQPQHF. The chain recombines TRBV19 with TRBJ1-5; D is unclear. This CDR3 has 14 amino acids. Per the germline V gene, CDR1 is LNHDA and CDR2 is SQIVND (reference sequence). Trimming left V 6 bases short and J 4 bases short, with 13 bases between.

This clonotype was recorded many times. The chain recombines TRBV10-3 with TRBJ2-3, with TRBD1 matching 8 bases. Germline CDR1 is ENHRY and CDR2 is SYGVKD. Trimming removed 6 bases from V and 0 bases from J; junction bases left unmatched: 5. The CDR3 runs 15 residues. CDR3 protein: CAISPTGVSTDTQYF. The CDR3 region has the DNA TGTGCCATCAGCCCGACAGGGGTGAGCACAGATACGCAGTATTTT.

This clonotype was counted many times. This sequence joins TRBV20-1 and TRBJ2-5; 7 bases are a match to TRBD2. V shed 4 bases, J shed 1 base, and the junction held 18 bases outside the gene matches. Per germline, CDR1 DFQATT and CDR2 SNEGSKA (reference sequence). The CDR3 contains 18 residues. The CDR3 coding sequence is TGCAGTGCTATACTAGCGTCGAGGGAAATCGTACTCCAAGAGACCCAGTACTTC. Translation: CSAILASREIVLQETQYF.

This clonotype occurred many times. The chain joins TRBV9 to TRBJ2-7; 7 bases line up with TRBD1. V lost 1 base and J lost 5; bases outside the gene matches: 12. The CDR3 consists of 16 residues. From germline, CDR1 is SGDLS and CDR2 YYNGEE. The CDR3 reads CASSVRQGSRYDEQYF. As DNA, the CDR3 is TGTGCCAGCAGCGTAAGACAGGGATCCCGATACGACGAGCAGTACTTC.

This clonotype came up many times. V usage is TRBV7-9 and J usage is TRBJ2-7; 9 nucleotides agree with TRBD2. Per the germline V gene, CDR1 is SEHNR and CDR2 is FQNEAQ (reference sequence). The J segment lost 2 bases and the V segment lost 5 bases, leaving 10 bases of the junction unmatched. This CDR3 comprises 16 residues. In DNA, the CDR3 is TGTGCCAGCAGCCCCCTGAGCGGGAGGCGTCCCTACGAGCAGTACTTC. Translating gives CASSPLSGRRPYEQYF.

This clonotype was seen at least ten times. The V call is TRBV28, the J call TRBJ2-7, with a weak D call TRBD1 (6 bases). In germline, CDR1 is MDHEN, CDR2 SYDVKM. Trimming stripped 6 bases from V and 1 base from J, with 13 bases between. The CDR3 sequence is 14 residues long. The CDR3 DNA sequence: TGTGCCAGCAGGGATGACAGGATTTCCTACGAGCAGTACTTC. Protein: CASRDDRISYEQYF.

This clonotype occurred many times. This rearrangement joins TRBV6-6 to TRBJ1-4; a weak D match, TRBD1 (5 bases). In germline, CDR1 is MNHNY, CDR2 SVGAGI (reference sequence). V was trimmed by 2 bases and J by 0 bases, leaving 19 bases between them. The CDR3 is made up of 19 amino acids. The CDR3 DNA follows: TGTGCCAGCAGTTACCTCCCCCCAGGGAAAACTGCAACTAATGAAAAACTGTTTTTT. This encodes CASSYLPPGKTATNEKLFF.

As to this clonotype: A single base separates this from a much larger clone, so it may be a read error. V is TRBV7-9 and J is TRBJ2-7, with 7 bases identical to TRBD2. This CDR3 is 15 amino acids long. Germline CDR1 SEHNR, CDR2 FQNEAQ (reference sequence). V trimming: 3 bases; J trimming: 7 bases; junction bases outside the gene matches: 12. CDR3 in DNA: TGTGCCAGCAGCTTTGACGGACTAGTGGGATTTGAGCAGTACTTC. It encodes CASSFDGLVGFEQYF. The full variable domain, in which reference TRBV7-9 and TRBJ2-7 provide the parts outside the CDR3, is DTGVSQNPRHKITKRGQNVTFRCDPISEHNRLYWYRQTLGQGPEFLTYFQNEAQLEKSRLLSDRFSAERPKGSFSTLEIQRTEQGDSAMYLCASSFDGLVGFEQYFGPGTRLTVT.

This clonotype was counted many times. For the CDR3, the DNA is TGTGCCAGCAGTTTCCCCGGACAAATGAACACTGAAGCTTTCTTT. Encoded protein: CASSFPGQMNTEAFF. This chain uses TRBV28 with TRBJ1-1, with a possible D match to TRBD1 (5 bases). CDR1 and CDR2 (germline): MDHEN, SYDVKM. Trimming stripped 3 bases from V and 0 bases from J, with 11 bases between. The CDR3 covers 15 residues.

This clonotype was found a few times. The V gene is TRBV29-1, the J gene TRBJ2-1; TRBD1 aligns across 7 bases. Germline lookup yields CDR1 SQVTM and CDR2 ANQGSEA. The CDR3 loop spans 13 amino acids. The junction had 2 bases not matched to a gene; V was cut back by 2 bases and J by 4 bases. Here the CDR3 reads CSVEPGGYNEQFF. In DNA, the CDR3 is TGCAGCGTTGAACCAGGGGGATACAATGAGCAGTTCTTC.